The clone carrying this TCR beta chain was detected only a few times. This specimen comes from a study of blood T cells in healthy people across ages. A second about 7 to 11 cycle PCR used barcoded and J-beta primers. One entry per CDR3 protein, called by TCRdb with MiXCR from the 5' RACE reads. The sample yields about a million distinct CDR3 sequences, 51% seen once. Healthy individuals of Caucasian origin from Russia, aged about 6 to 100, served as donors. The draw of peripheral blood yielded ten milliliters from each donor. PBMCs numbering at least 6 million were isolated per sample. Every sample gave at least 5 micrograms of total RNA when it was extracted. Deletions cut 4 bases from V and 1 base from J, with 17 bases between. Germline CDR1 and CDR2: ENHRY and SYGVKD. The CDR3 is 16 residues long.

The chain couples TRBV10-3 to TRBJ2-7, with no clear D. Sequenced: blood. This clonotype was obtained from a woman aged 55-75 years in good health. CDR3 bases: TGTGCCATCAGTGCCCACCATGGCGGTGGGTCCTACGAGCAGTACTTC. Its protein product is CAISAHHGGGSYEQYF.